The entry below describes one T cell receptor beta chain. Its antigen is not identified. The sample originates from a study of cytomegalovirus exposure and HLA in healthy donors. Study results and caveats: Specificity of three CMV-associated chains for CMV antigens was verified in vitro. The dataset shows that most TCR sequences were rare, while some public TCRs occurred in many donors. Based on reports, TCR beta sequences accurately predicted HLA-A and HLA-B alleles for most subjects.

The PCR employed 60 Vbeta primers together with 13 Jbeta primers. The data were produced by immunoSEQ multiplex PCR, yet TCRdb's version contains in-frame clones alone and is incomplete. The sample holds over 150,000 clones, around 80% seen once. V was trimmed by 3 bases and J by 0 bases, leaving 14 bases between them. CDR1 KGHSH and CDR2 LQKENI come from the germline V gene. This CDR3 spans 16 amino acids. Samples came from healthy bone marrow donors. Sequenced input: PBMCs. The origin of this receptor is a woman aged 45-65 years in good health and CMV-seropositive. The J gene is TRBJ1-1, the V gene TRBV18, with D possibly being TRBD1 (5 bases). The CDR3 coding sequence is TGTGCCAGCTCACCCCAGGGTTCAACCATGAACACTGAAGCTTTCTTT. The encoded protein is CASSPQGSTMNTEAFF. Using reference TRBV18 and TRBJ1-1 for the parts outside the CDR3, the full variable domain is NAGVMQNPRHLVRRRGQEARLRCSPMKGHSHVYWYRQLPEEGLKFMVYLQKENIIDESGMPKERFSAEFPKEGPSILRIQQVVRGDSAAYFCASSPQGSTMNTEAFFGQGTRLTVV.